This TCR beta chain originates from a study of cytomegalovirus exposure and HLA in healthy donors. The PCR employed 60 Vbeta primers together with 13 Jbeta primers. Libraries were prepared by immunoSEQ multiplex PCR; TCRdb keeps only in-frame clonotypes and omits some of them. This sample's table has roughly 30,000 clones. The CDR3 has 16 residues. The germline V gene has CDR1 SGDLS and CDR2 YYNGEE. Deletions cut 4 bases from V and 2 bases from J, with 16 bases between. This sequence originates from a woman aged 40 to 50 in good health and CMV-seropositive. V usage is TRBV9 and J usage is TRBJ1-3; D gene uncertain. Sequencing was done on a sample of PBMCs. The chain's CDR3 is CASSSLELATGNTIYF. For the CDR3, the DNA is TGTGCCAGCAGCTCCCTAGAGTTGGCGACTGGAAACACCATATATTTT.